The 18 T cell receptor beta chains below all came from one sample that was sequenced in a study of beta chain features in type 1 diabetes. Of the isolated RNA, all was reverse transcribed, and so the sequenced material was expressed TCRB transcripts. TCRdb keeps only in-frame clones here, not all; method: immunoSEQ multiplex PCR. The profile shows 450,000 or so clones, 9.5% to 12% of them singletons. The sample taken for sequencing was naive CD4+ T cells from blood. The receptors here all came from a young woman in good health.

This rearrangement joins TRBV30 to TRBJ1-3; D gene uncertain. V lost 3 bases to trimming and J lost 3 bases, with 12 bases between them. Germline assignment: CDR1 GTSNPN and CDR2 SVGIG (reference sequence). CDR3 length equals 14 residues. The CDR3 region is CAWRDGVNGNTIYF. CDR3 in DNA: TGTGCCTGGAGGGATGGAGTGAATGGAAACACCATATATTTT.

The J gene is TRBJ2-5, the V gene TRBV29-1; D might be TRBD2 (6 bases). Between the trimmed V and J ends, which lost 4 bases and 5 bases, there was a span of 11 bases. This CDR3 region has 12 residues. CDR1 SQVTM and CDR2 ANQGSEA come from the germline V gene. The DNA for the CDR3 is TGCAGCGTTGCGGAGGGTTGGGAGACCCAGTACTTC. Its protein product is CSVAEGWETQYF. Variable domain in full (rest from reference TRBV29-1 and TRBJ2-5): SAVISQKPSRDICQRGTSLTIQCQVDSQVTMMFWYRQQPGQSLTLIATANQGSEATYESGFVIDKFPISRPNLTFSTLTVSNMSPEDSSIYLCSVAEGWETQYFGPGTRLLVL.

The chain uses TRBV4-3 and TRBJ2-1; the D gene is possibly TRBD1 (6 bases). This CDR3 comprises 15 residues. Trimming stripped 1 base from V and 5 bases from J, with 12 bases between. Germline lookup yields CDR1 LGHNA and CDR2 YSLEER. In DNA, the CDR3 is TGCGCCAGCAGCCAAGCTTTGGACAGAAACAATGAGCAGTTCTTC. Translated: CASSQALDRNNEQFF.

This clone was found a few times. The chain joins TRBV5-4 to TRBJ1-4; D is uncertain. V lost 4 bases to trimming and J lost 6 bases, with 10 bases between them. CDR3 length equals 13 residues. Germline V CDR1 and CDR2: SGHNT, YYREEE (reference sequence). The CDR3 protein is CASSGREHEKLFF. The CDR3 DNA follows: TGTGCCAGCAGCGGCCGGGAACATGAAAAACTGTTTTTT.

In its sample, this clone was seen a few times. The chain couples TRBV29-1 to TRBJ1-1; D not resolved. There are 13 residues in the CDR3. V gave up 7 bases and J gave up 1 base, with 13 bases separating them. The germline gives CDR1 SQVTM, CDR2 ANQGSEA. This chain's CDR3 is CSDGIGPNTEAFF. The DNA for the CDR3 is TGCAGCGATGGGATTGGGCCGAACACTGAAGCTTTCTTT.

The chain combines TRBV28 with TRBJ2-7; possibly TRBD2 for D (7 bases). CDR1 is MDHEN, CDR2 SYDVKM, per germline. Trimming cost V 3 bases and J 0 bases, with 12 bases left between them. The CDR3 covers 15 residues. The CDR3 protein is CASSFGGGTSYEQYV. As DNA, the CDR3 is TGTGCCAGCAGTTTTGGCGGGGGCACCTCCTACGAGCAGTACGTC.

J is TRBJ2-5 and V is TRBV5-1; D is possibly TRBD1 (6 bases). CDR1 and CDR2 (germline): SGHRS, YFSETQ. The V gene lost 6 bases and the J gene lost 10 bases, with 13 bases spanning the gap. The CDR3 runs 11 residues. The CDR3 loop is CASNSQGIQYF. The CDR3 DNA reads as TGCGCCAGCAACTCACAGGGCATCCAGTACTTC.

This clone was picked up one time. This sequence joins TRBV7-2 and TRBJ1-1; TRBD1 matches at 7 bases. CDR1 is SGHTA, CDR2 FQGNSA, per germline. The CDR3 totals 15 residues. J gave up 0 bases and V 4 bases, and 5 bases lay outside the gene matches. CDR3 coding DNA: TGTGCCAGCAGCTCCCAGGGACAGCTGAACACTGAAGCTTTCTTT. Its protein is CASSSQGQLNTEAFF.

A few counts support this clone. V gene TRBV5-1 combines with J gene TRBJ2-5, with TRBD2 as a possible D gene (6 bases). Trimming stripped 5 bases from V and 3 bases from J, with 17 bases between. The CDR3 runs to 15 residues. CDR1 and CDR2 from the germline V gene are SGHRS and YFSETQ. CDR3 in DNA: TGCGCCAGCAGTACGGCGTACGTAGCGGAAGAGACCCAGTACTTC. This translates into CASSTAYVAEETQYF.

V is TRBV27 and J is TRBJ1-1, with D possibly matching TRBD1 (5 bases). Trimming shortened V by 6 bases and J by 1 base, and 15 bases separated the two germline ends. The CDR3 is made up of 15 amino acids. In germline, CDR1 is MNHEY, CDR2 SMNVEV (reference sequence). CDR3 sequence reads: CASRQRGARNTEAFF. The DNA of the CDR3 is TGTGCCAGCAGGCAGCGGGGCGCCAGGAACACTGAAGCTTTCTTT.

This clone has more than one count but fewer than ten. The V call is TRBV7-9, the J call TRBJ1-6; TRBD1 matches at 8 bases. The CDR3 sequence is 14 residues long. CDR1 is SEHNR and CDR2 is FQNEAQ in the germline V gene (reference sequence). Trimming cost V 1 base and J 11 bases; bases outside gene matches: 4. CDR3 loop: CASSLGQGLAPLHF. The CDR3 coding sequence is TGTGCCAGCAGCTTAGGACAGGGGCTCGCACCCCTCCACTTT.

V is TRBV19 and J is TRBJ2-3; D is perhaps TRBD2 (5 bases). This CDR3 is built from 13 residues. Germline assignment: CDR1 LNHDA and CDR2 SQIVND (reference sequence). With 0 bases removed from V and 7 bases from J, the gap between germline ends came to 8 bases. CDR3 sequence: CASSIDPGNTQYF. The CDR3 coding sequence is TGTGCCAGTAGTATAGATCCCGGGAATACGCAGTATTTT. The full variable domain, with the rest looked up from reference TRBV19 and TRBJ2-3, is DGGITQSPKYLFRKEGQNVTLSCEQNLNHDAMYWYRQDPGQGLRLIYYSQIVNDFQKGDIAEGYSVSREKKESFPLTVTSAQKNPTAFYLCASSIDPGNTQYFGPGTRLTVL.

This clone was detected only a few times. The gene calls are TRBV5-1 and TRBJ2-5, with a tentative D call TRBD2 (6 bases). CDR1 SGHRS and CDR2 YFSETQ come from the germline V gene. V was trimmed by 0 bases and J by 2 bases, leaving 20 bases between them. The CDR3 is 18 residues long. For the CDR3, the DNA is TGCGCCAGCAGCTTGGCCTTTTGGGGGACTGCACCTCAAGAGACCCAGTACTTC. Amino acids: CASSLAFWGTAPQETQYF.

This sequence joins TRBV15 and TRBJ2-7; D not resolved. Trimming pared 0 bases from V and 1 base from J, leaving 7 bases between. From germline, CDR1 is LNHNV and CDR2 YYDKDF (reference sequence). This CDR3 is built from 14 residues. The CDR3 coding sequence is TGTGCCACCAGCAGAGAATACTCGTCCTACGAGCAGTACGTC. Protein: CATSREYSSYEQYV.

This chain connects TRBV4-1 to TRBJ2-1; D possibly matches TRBD1 or TRBD2 (5 bases each). The length of the CDR3 is 14 residues. Per germline, CDR1 MGHRA and CDR2 YSYEKL. V was clipped by 3 bases and J by 3 bases, with 9 bases between them. The CDR3 DNA reads TGCGCCAGCAGCCAGGGGACCATCTACAATGAGCAGTTCTTC. This codes for CASSQGTIYNEQFF.

CDR3 sequence: CASSPGGSRSYEQYV. The CDR3 region has the DNA TGTGCCAGCAGCCCGGGGGGGTCCCGCTCCTACGAGCAGTACGTC. This chain connects TRBV7-2 to TRBJ2-7; 8 bases line up with TRBD2. Germline-derived CDR1 and CDR2 are SGHTA and FQGNSA. The CDR3 totals 15 residues. V was pared by 5 bases and J by 0 bases, with 6 bases of the junction left unmatched.

This clone was counted at least ten times. This chain uses TRBV25-1 with TRBJ2-4, with TRBD1 identical over 10 bases. J gave up 8 bases and V 8 bases, and 3 bases lay outside the gene matches. Germline V CDR1 and CDR2: MGHDK, SYGVNS. CDR3 length: 12 amino acids. The CDR3 coding sequence is TGTGCCAGCCGGGACAGGGGTTACATTCAGTACTTC. Translation gives CASRDRGYIQYF.

The chain employs TRBV7-3 and TRBJ2-3, with D perhaps TRBD1 (5 bases). Germline V gene data show CDR1 as SGHTA and CDR2 as FQGTGA. V was pared by 2 bases and J by 4 bases, with 10 bases between. This CDR3 is built from 14 residues. The DNA of the CDR3 is TGTGCCAGCAGCTTATACAGGTCCTCAGATACGCAGTATTTT. Amino acids: CASSLYRSSDTQYF.